This TCR beta chain was found in a study of T cells after yellow fever vaccination. Looking at the study overall: Some fractions had low cell numbers, and these were prepared with SMART-Seq v4 Ultra Low Input. General study points: Some clonotypes were seen in both the CD4 and the CD8 compartments. These made up a small share and likely arose from convergent recombination. Weaker, the secondary response had a peak occurring faster, on day 5 versus 15.

From germline, CDR1 is LGHDT and CDR2 YNNKEL (reference sequence). The CDR3 is 15 residues long. Germline trimming cut 11 bases from V and 6 bases from J; bases unmatched to any gene: 15. The 5'RACE template-switching step produced TCR cDNA and added a universal primer site and UMIs. TCRdb reprocessed the 5' RACE reads via MiXCR and lists one record per CDR3 protein. Of about 29,000 distinct CDR3 sequences in the sample, around 4.6% are singletons; the top ten hold roughly two fifths. To note about this clonotype: No antigen is known for it.

This sequence joins TRBV3-1 and TRBJ2-2; 7 bases map to TRBD2. The sequence derives from a young man who received the YFV17D yellow fever vaccine. This sample comprised CD8+ T cells sorted from PBMCs, obtained 10 days after the yellow fever booster vaccination. The CDR3 nucleotides are TGTGCCTCCACCCAAGTTGCGGGAGAGGCCGGGGAGCTGTTTTTT. It encodes CASTQVAGEAGELFF.